The 22 T cell receptor beta chains below were found in one sample sequenced in a study of type 1 and type 2 diabetes patients. Genomic DNA was the PCR template. Multiplex PCR with 30 forward and 13 reverse primers amplified the TCR beta CDR3. MiXCR was run by TCRdb on the multiplex PCR reads, yielding one entry per CDR3 protein. The table includes 280,000 or so distinct CDR3 sequences, approximately 50% detected once. Sequenced input: peripheral blood mononuclear cells (PBMCs). The receptor source for this set is a man between 18 and 29 years old with type 2 diabetes.

This clonotype has just a few counts. The chain links TRBV28 to TRBJ2-1; 10 nucleotides match TRBD2. V lost 5 bases and J lost 7; bases outside the gene matches: 17. Germline-derived CDR1 and CDR2 are MDHEN and SYDVKM. This CDR3 has 18 amino acids. CDR3 sequence: CASSLTGTLAGVGNEQFF. The DNA of the CDR3 is TGTGCCAGCAGTCTCACTGGGACTCTAGCGGGAGTGGGGAATGAGCAGTTCTTC.

This clonotype appeared a single time. The chain combines TRBV19 with TRBJ2-5; 8 bases align to TRBD2. Judging by the DNA end, TRBJ2-1 fits better; the J call may be wrong. CDR3 length equals 19 residues. Germline V gene lookup returns CDR1 LNHDA and CDR2 SQIVND (reference sequence). The CDR3 loop reads CASSIDRASGPSLYNEQFF. CDR3 DNA sequence: TGTGCCAGTAGTATAGATCGGGCTAGCGGGCCTTCTCTCTACAATGAGCAGTTCTTC.

V and J are TRBV4-3 and TRBJ2-3; D is possibly TRBD1 (5 bases). In germline, CDR1 is LGHNA, CDR2 YSLEER. The V end lost 1 base, the J end lost 1 base, and 9 bases lay between the germline ends. The CDR3 is 15 amino acids. DNA for the CDR3: TGCGCCAGCAGCCAAGTGGAAGGGGGCACAGATACGCAGTATTTT. Translated, it gives CASSQVEGGTDTQYF.

This clonotype was observed a few times. Mismatch with germline at one junction end may stem from a read error. The genes are TRBV5-1 and TRBJ1-5, with D unresolved. The CDR3 is 16 amino acids. Germline CDR1 SGHRS, CDR2 YFSETQ. As DNA, the CDR3 is TGTGCCAGCAGCTTGAGTGGGAAGGGTAGCAATCAGCCCCAGCATTTT. Translation gives CASSLSGKGSNQPQHF.

This clonotype turned up a few times. V is TRBV20-1 and J is TRBJ2-1, with D possibly matching TRBD1 (6 bases). Trimming stripped 6 bases from V and 2 bases from J, with 14 bases between. This CDR3 comprises 14 residues. The V gene's germline CDR1 is DFQATT and CDR2 SNEGSKA (reference sequence). The CDR3 is CSAHQGGPYNEQFF. In nucleotides, the CDR3 is TGCAGTGCCCATCAAGGGGGACCCTACAATGAGCAGTTCTTC.

The chain combines TRBV24-1 with TRBJ2-2; 8 bases map to TRBD1. Germline V lookup: CDR1 KGHDR, CDR2 SFDVKD. V was pared by 0 bases and J by 3 bases, with 8 bases of the junction left unmatched. This CDR3 is 18 amino acids long. The CDR3 protein is CATSDLGVDREDTGELFF. As DNA, the CDR3 is TGTGCCACCAGTGATTTGGGCGTGGACAGGGAGGACACCGGGGAGCTGTTTTTT.

Notes on this clonotype: Lacking the conserved final phenylalanine or tryptophan, this CDR3 likely reflects a read error. This sequence joins TRBV19 and TRBJ1-1; no clear D. V dropped 6 bases and J dropped 4 bases, with 15 bases sitting between them. The CDR3 has 14 amino acids. Per germline, CDR1 LNHDA and CDR2 SQIVND (reference sequence). Written as DNA, the CDR3 is TGTGCCAGTAGAAGGGATTCTGACCTCACTGAAGCTTTCCTT. Amino acid sequence: CASRRDSDLTEAFL.

The chain recombines TRBV6-5 with TRBJ1-5; a weak D match, TRBD1 (6 bases). This CDR3 is built from 16 residues. V dropped 6 bases and J dropped 3 bases, with 18 bases sitting between them. Per germline, CDR1 MNHEY and CDR2 SVGAGI. The CDR3 region is CASSNSGGLYNQPQHF. CDR3 coding DNA: TGTGCCAGCAGCAACTCTGGGGGGCTCTACAATCAGCCCCAGCATTTT.

This clonotype was seen more than once but under ten times. The V gene is TRBV5-5, the J gene TRBJ1-6; a weak D match, TRBD1 (6 bases). The CDR3 length is 14 residues. V shed 5 bases and J shed 10 bases, with 16 bases lying between them. The V gene's germline CDR1 is SGHKS and CDR2 YYEKEE (reference sequence). The DNA of the CDR3 is TGTGCCAGCAGGATGAGGGGGGTACTATCACCCCTCCACTTT. It translates to CASRMRGVLSPLHF.

This sequence joins TRBV4-1 and TRBJ1-2; TRBD1 aligns across 8 bases. The CDR3 is made up of 15 amino acids. The germline gives CDR1 MGHRA, CDR2 YSYEKL. V shed 1 base, J shed 0 bases, and the junction held 1 base outside the gene matches. The CDR3 DNA reads as TGCGCCAGCAGCCAAGGACAGGGGACTAACTATGGCTACACCTTC. Its protein is CASSQGQGTNYGYTF.

As concerns this clonotype: A much larger clone differs by one base, so this may be a read error. The CDR3 coding sequence is TGTGCCAGCAGTGGTATACTAGCGGGTGGTAGGACCGGGAAGCTGTTTTTT. Its protein product is CASSGILAGGRTGKLFF. V and J are TRBV2 and TRBJ2-2; 9 positions agree with TRBD2. The germline V gene encodes CDR1 SNHLY and CDR2 FYNNEI. CDR3 length: 17 residues.

The V call is TRBV13, the J call TRBJ2-7, with a weak D call TRBD1 (6 bases). This CDR3 has 13 residues. V shed 2 bases and J shed 4 bases, with 9 bases lying between them. Per germline, CDR1 PRHDT and CDR2 FYEKMQ (reference sequence). The CDR3: CASSLLQGYEQYF. In DNA, the CDR3 is TGTGCCAGCAGCTTATTGCAGGGGTACGAGCAGTACTTC.

The rearrangement links TRBV2 to TRBJ2-1; D uncertain. V was trimmed by 1 base and J by 4 bases, leaving 5 bases between them. The CDR3 sequence is 13 residues long. The germline V gene has CDR1 SNHLY and CDR2 FYNNEI. The CDR3 reads CASSEGAYNEQFF. The CDR3 DNA reads as TGTGCCAGCAGTGAAGGTGCTTACAATGAGCAGTTCTTC.

V usage is TRBV4-1 and J usage is TRBJ2-2; no reliable D call. The germline CDR1 and CDR2 sequences are MGHRA and YSYEKL. The V end lost 4 bases, the J end lost 9 bases, and 9 bases lay between the germline ends. The CDR3 length is 12 residues. CDR3: CASSPPARELFF. CDR3 sequence (DNA): TGCGCCAGCAGCCCCCCCGCGCGGGAGCTGTTTTTT.

V usage is TRBV6-6 and J usage is TRBJ1-2, with 8 bases aligning to TRBD1. The CDR3 has 15 residues. Germline V gene sequence: CDR1 MNHNY, CDR2 SVGAGI (reference sequence). V gave up 4 bases and J gave up 2 bases; unmatched junction bases: 6. The CDR3 sequence: CASSLGTGRNYGYTF. CDR3 DNA sequence: TGTGCCAGCAGTTTAGGGACAGGCAGGAACTATGGCTACACCTTC.

V is TRBV19 and J is TRBJ2-3, with 7 nucleotides matching TRBD1. Trimming took 9 bases from V and 3 from J; bases not matched to a gene: 9. The length of the CDR3 is 14 residues. Germline V gene sequence: CDR1 LNHDA, CDR2 SQIVND (reference sequence). This CDR3 reads CASKPGQRTDTQYF. DNA of the CDR3: TGTGCCAGCAAGCCGGGACAGAGAACAGATACGCAGTATTTT.

This clonotype was picked up one time. CDR3 DNA sequence: TGTGCCAGCAGCGACACGTCATGGGACAGCTCCTATAATTCACCCCTCCACTTT. It codes for CASSDTSWDSSYNSPLHF. The chain employs TRBV14 and TRBJ1-6, with 7 bases identical to TRBD1. Germline V gene data show CDR1 as SGHDN and CDR2 as FVKESK. V was pared by 5 bases and J by 0 bases, with 10 bases of the junction left unmatched. This CDR3 has 18 amino acids. Full variable domain (rest looked up from reference TRBV14 and TRBJ1-6): EAGVTQFPSHSVIEKGQTVTLRCDPISGHDNLYWYRRVMGKEIKFLLHFVKESKQDESGMPNNRFLAERTGGTYSTLKVQPAELEDSGVYFCASSDTSWDSSYNSPLHFGNGTRLTVT.

The genes are TRBV12-3 or TRBV12-4 and TRBJ1-1, with TRBD1 identical over 10 bases. V lost 6 bases and J lost 3; bases outside the gene matches: 4. There are 14 residues in the CDR3. Written as DNA, the CDR3 is TGTGCCAGCAGGGGGGGACAGGGGTACACTGAAGCTTTCTTT. Amino acid sequence: CASRGGQGYTEAFF.

The sample holds one count of this clonotype. V is TRBV5-1 and J is TRBJ2-1, with D possibly matching TRBD2 (6 bases). The germline V gene has CDR1 SGHRS and CDR2 YFSETQ. Trimming shortened V by 0 bases and J by 0 bases, and 13 bases separated the two germline ends. The CDR3 extends over 17 amino acids. This CDR3 is CASSLEGGGVSYNEQFF. The CDR3 DNA follows: TGCGCCAGCAGCTTGGAAGGTGGCGGGGTCTCCTACAATGAGCAGTTCTTC.

The V and J genes are TRBV7-2 and TRBJ2-6, with a possible D match to TRBD1 (6 bases). V gave up 5 bases and J gave up 0 bases, with 11 bases separating them. The CDR3 has 16 residues. From germline, CDR1 is SGHTA and CDR2 FQGNSA. The CDR3 reads CASSLLQGSGANVLTF. In DNA form, the CDR3 reads TGTGCCAGCAGCCTTCTACAGGGCTCTGGGGCCAACGTCCTGACTTTC.

The genes are TRBV27 and TRBJ1-1, with TRBD1 as a possible D gene (5 bases). The germline V and J ends were trimmed by 8 bases and 1 base, with 11 bases remaining between them. CDR3 size: 13 residues. The germline CDR1 and CDR2 sequences are MNHEY and SMNVEV (reference sequence). In nucleotides, the CDR3 is TGTGCCAGCGGGGCCGAAAAGAACACTGAAGCTTTCTTT. The encoded protein is CASGAEKNTEAFF.

This clonotype was observed a few times. The CDR3 DNA sequence: TGTGCCAGCAGCCACTCTGGCACAGATACGCAGTATTTT. This codes for CASSHSGTDTQYF. This chain joins TRBV7-2 and TRBJ2-3, with no clear D. Per germline, CDR1 SGHTA and CDR2 FQGNSA. The V and J ends lost 5 bases and 1 base respectively, with 7 bases between them. The CDR3 has 13 residues.